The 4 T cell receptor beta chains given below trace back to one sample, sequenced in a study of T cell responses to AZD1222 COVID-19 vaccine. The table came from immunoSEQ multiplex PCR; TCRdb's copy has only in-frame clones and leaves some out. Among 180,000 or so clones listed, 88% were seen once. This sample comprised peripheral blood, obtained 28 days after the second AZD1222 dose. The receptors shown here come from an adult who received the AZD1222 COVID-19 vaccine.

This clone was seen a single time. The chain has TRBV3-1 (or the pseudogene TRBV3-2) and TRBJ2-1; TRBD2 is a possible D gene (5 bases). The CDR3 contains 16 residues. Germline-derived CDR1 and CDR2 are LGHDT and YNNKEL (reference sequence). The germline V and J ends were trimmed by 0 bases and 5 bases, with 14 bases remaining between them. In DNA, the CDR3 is TGTGCCAGCAGCCAAGATCCACTAGGCCTAAACAATGAGCAGTTCTTC. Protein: CASSQDPLGLNNEQFF.

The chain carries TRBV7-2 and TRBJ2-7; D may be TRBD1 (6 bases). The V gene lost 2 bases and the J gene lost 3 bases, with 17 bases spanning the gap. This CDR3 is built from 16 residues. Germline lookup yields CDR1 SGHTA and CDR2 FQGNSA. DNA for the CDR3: TGTGCCAGCAGCTTAAACCCGGCCAGGGGCGACTACGAGCAGTACTTC. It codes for CASSLNPARGDYEQYF. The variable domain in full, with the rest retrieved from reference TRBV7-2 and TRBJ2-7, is GAGVSQSPSNKVTEKGKDVELRCDPISGHTALYWYRQSLGQGLEFLIYFQGNSAPDKSGLPSDRFSAERTGGSVSTLTIQRTQQEDSAVYLCASSLNPARGDYEQYFGPGTRLTVT.

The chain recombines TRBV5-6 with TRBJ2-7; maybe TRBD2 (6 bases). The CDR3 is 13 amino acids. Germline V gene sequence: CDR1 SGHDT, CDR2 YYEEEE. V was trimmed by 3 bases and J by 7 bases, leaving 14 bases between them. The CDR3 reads CASSSGLTWEQYF. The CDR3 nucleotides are TGTGCCAGCAGCTCGGGACTGACTTGGGAGCAGTACTTC.

The CDR3, as DNA: TGTGCCTGGAGTGTCCCTTACGAGCAGTACTTC. This encodes CAWSVPYEQYF. The chain couples TRBV30 to TRBJ2-7; D ambiguous. This CDR3 is 11 amino acids long. In germline, CDR1 is GTSNPN, CDR2 SVGIG (reference sequence). Trimming shortened V by 0 bases and J by 4 bases, and 4 bases separated the two germline ends.